These T cell receptor beta chains were read from a single sample in a study of blood T cell repertoires in COVID-19. Produced via immunoSEQ multiplex PCR; TCRdb's table is partial and in-frame only. Counted here are about 260,000 clones, 88% occurring once; the ten biggest clones make up around 0.7%. Sequencing was carried out using peripheral blood. The receptors stem from a human donor in a cohort sampled during active COVID-19. Both conserved end residues are part of each CDR3. The D gene is left open where the match is weak.

v_gene,j_gene,d_gene,len,CDR3aa
TRBV28,TRBJ2-7,TRBD1,14,CASSLGDRGREQYF
TRBV4-2,TRBJ2-7,.,15,CASSQETGGSYEQYF
TRBV27,TRBJ2-1,TRBD2,14,CASSPAGGGNEQFF
TRBV21-1,TRBJ2-5,.,15,CASSNGVQNQETQYF
TRBV6-6,TRBJ2-7,TRBD1,13,CASSYDRAARGNF
TRBV28,TRBJ2-1,.,15,CASSLPREIGNEQFF
TRBV27,TRBJ2-7,TRBD1,15,CASSSPGQGVYEQYF
TRBV28,TRBJ1-3,.,16,CASSLILAGSGNTIYF
TRBV28,TRBJ2-6,.,15,CASSPQYSGANVLTF
TRBV12-3/TRBV12-4,TRBJ2-7,TRBD2,13,CASKIGLADEQYF
TRBV11-3,TRBJ2-5,.,13,CASSRQAEETQYF
TRBV30,TRBJ1-6,.,13,CAWTGWYNSPLHF
TRBV4-2,TRBJ2-7,TRBD2,17,CASSQDPGGSESYEQYF
TRBV3-1/TRBV3-2,TRBJ1-4,TRBD1,15,CASSGTGATNEKLFF
TRBV5-4,TRBJ2-2,.,12,CALVANTGELFF
TRBV18,TRBJ1-2,.,16,CASSPGQQAALYGYTF
TRBV6-5,TRBJ1-5,TRBD1,14,CASSSTGGYQPQHF
TRBV28,TRBJ2-7,.,15,CASSSPPRGSYEQYF
TRBV28,TRBJ1-1,.,12,CASSLGTAEAFF
TRBV30,TRBJ2-3,TRBD1,15,CAWSVGVRGTDTQYF
TRBV19,TRBJ1-1,TRBD1,16,CASTLLADRVNTEAFF
TRBV4-1,TRBJ1-1,.,18,CASSQERKESIMNTEAFF
TRBV6-5,TRBJ2-3,TRBD2,13,CASSLSGVDTQYF
TRBV5-4,TRBJ2-7,TRBD1,13,CASSFRGLYEQYF
TRBV5-4,TRBJ1-6,.,14,CASSSGQTNSPLHF
TRBV28,TRBJ1-1,TRBD1,14,CASSSTGANTEAFF
TRBV5-5,TRBJ1-3,TRBD1,16,CASSFKDRGLGNTIYF
TRBV5-4,TRBJ1-3,.,13,CASSLAPEDTIYF
TRBV9,TRBJ2-7,TRBD2,16,CASSGRLAGGRDEQYF
TRBV21-1,TRBJ2-5,.,10,CASSLYTQYF
TRBV2,TRBJ2-2,.,11,CATRPTGELFF
TRBV9,TRBJ1-3,TRBD1,17,CASSVGDRGSSGNTIYF
TRBV14,TRBJ1-2,TRBD1,15,CASSQGLGQVYGYTF
TRBV4-1,TRBJ2-3,TRBD2,16,CASSPETRGVTDTQYF
TRBV19,TRBJ1-5,.,13,CASQQAERQPQHF
TRBV5-6,TRBJ1-1,.,14,CASSLTGWKTEAFF
TRBV18,TRBJ1-2,TRBD1,14,CASSPDRQVYGYTF
TRBV7-2,TRBJ1-4,TRBD1,18,CASSLEGQAFATNEKLFF
TRBV7-8,TRBJ2-7,TRBD1,13,CASSPGTGLEQYF
TRBV7-6,TRBJ2-1,TRBD2,13,CASSSGRGDEQFF
TRBV7-8,TRBJ2-7,.,14,CASSLGGTSYEQYF
TRBV19,TRBJ2-7,.,13,CASRPNGVYEQYF
TRBV9,TRBJ1-4,TRBD1,18,CASSTRGQGFATNEKLFF
TRBV28,TRBJ2-7,.,14,CASSTPGQTYEQYF